This TCR beta chain was obtained from a study of T cell responses to AZD1222 COVID-19 vaccine. Findings of the study overall: Dominant at 160-218 and 743-854, vaccine-associated CD4 TCRs also spanned spike. Only a handful of AZD1222 recipients, roughly six in all, had baseline seropositivity.

Sequencing used immunoSEQ multiplex PCR; TCRdb keeps in-frame clones, though not all of them. The sample includes about 180,000 clones, approximately 92% seen only once; the top ten take 2.6%. The V and J ends lost 3 bases and 6 bases, in that order; junction bases with no gene match: 10. The CDR3 runs 15 residues. Germline lookup yields CDR1 LGHDT and CDR2 YNNKEL (reference sequence). About this clone: Its antigen is undetermined.

Sample: peripheral blood, taken on day 0 of AZD1222 vaccination. The TCR comes from an adult in good health. The chain uses TRBV3-1 (or the pseudogene TRBV3-2) and TRBJ2-7; 8 nucleotides align to TRBD1. The CDR3 protein is CASSHLRTGSGEQYF. The CDR3 nucleotides are TGTGCCAGCAGCCATTTAAGGACAGGGTCGGGCGAGCAGTACTTC.